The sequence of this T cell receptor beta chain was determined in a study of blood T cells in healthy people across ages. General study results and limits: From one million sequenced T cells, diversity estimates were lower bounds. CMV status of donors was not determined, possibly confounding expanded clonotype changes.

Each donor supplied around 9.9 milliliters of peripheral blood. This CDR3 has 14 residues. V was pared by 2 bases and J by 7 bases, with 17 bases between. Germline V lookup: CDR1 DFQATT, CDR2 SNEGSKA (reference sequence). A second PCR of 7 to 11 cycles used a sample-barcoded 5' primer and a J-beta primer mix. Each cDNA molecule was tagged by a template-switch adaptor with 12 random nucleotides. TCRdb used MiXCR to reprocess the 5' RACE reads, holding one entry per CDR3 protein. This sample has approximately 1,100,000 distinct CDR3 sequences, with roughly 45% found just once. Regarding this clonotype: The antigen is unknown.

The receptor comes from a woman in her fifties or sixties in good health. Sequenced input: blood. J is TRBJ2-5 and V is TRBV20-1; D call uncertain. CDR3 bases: TGCAGTGCTAGATTAGACCCTGCCTCGGGGACCCAGTACTTC. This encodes CSARLDPASGTQYF.